These 2 T cell receptor beta chains share one sample of origin, sequenced in a study of CD8 T cells in Susac syndrome. cDNA came from approximately 0.5 to 1 ug RNA primed by random hexamers. TCRdb re-analysed the immunoSEQ multiplex PCR reads in MiXCR, keeping a single row per CDR3 protein. Among roughly 120,000 distinct CDR3 sequences listed, around 95% were seen once. The sample taken for sequencing was CD4+ T cells from PBMCs. The source is a human donor in good health.

The rearrangement joins TRBV3-1 to TRBJ1-2; D is perhaps TRBD1 (5 bases). In germline, CDR1 is LGHDT, CDR2 YNNKEL (reference sequence). The V gene lost 1 base and the J gene lost 7 bases, with 7 bases spanning the gap. This CDR3 comprises 12 residues. The CDR3 sequence is CASSQGGVGYTF. CDR3 DNA: TGTGCCAGCAGCCAAGGAGGGGTTGGCTACACCTTC.

The rearrangement joins TRBV12-3 or TRBV12-4 to TRBJ1-2; 9 bases are a match to TRBD1. CDR3 length equals 13 residues. The junction had 3 bases not matched to a gene; V was cut back by 6 bases and J by 4 bases. CDR3 sequence reads: CASRQGASYGYTF. The CDR3 coding sequence is TGTGCCAGCAGACAGGGGGCGAGCTATGGCTACACCTTC.